These 30 T cell receptor beta chains originate from one sample sequenced in a study of cytomegalovirus exposure and HLA in healthy donors. The PCR employed 60 Vbeta primers together with 13 Jbeta primers. Profiled with immunoSEQ multiplex PCR; TCRdb holds only in-frame clones, not every one. The table has 130,000 or so clones, 75% to 85% seen once. The sample taken for sequencing was PBMCs. These receptors were taken from a female donor in good health and CMV-seropositive.

The chain carries TRBV30 and TRBJ2-5; D unclear. In germline, CDR1 is GTSNPN, CDR2 SVGIG (reference sequence). The CDR3 is 14 amino acids. Trimming pared 0 bases from V and 11 bases from J, leaving 19 bases between. CDR3 amino acids: CAWSVSLAGYGQYF. DNA for the CDR3: TGTGCCTGGAGTGTCTCCCTGGCCGGCTACGGGCAGTACTTC. Full variable domain (rest looked up from reference TRBV30 and TRBJ2-5): SQTIHQWPATLVQPVGSPLSLECTVEGTSNPNLYWYRQAAGRGLQLLFYSVGIGQISSEVPQNLSASRPQDRQFILSSKKLLLSDSGFYLCAWSVSLAGYGQYFGPGTRLLVL.

This chain links TRBV6-1 with TRBJ1-2; TRBD1 might be the D (5 bases). Germline V gene data show CDR1 as MNHNS and CDR2 as SASEGT. The germline V and J ends were trimmed by 7 bases and 4 bases, with 19 bases remaining between them. The CDR3 is 15 residues long. Here the CDR3 reads CASIGSAGTPYGYTF. In DNA, the CDR3 is TGTGCCAGCATCGGATCGGCGGGGACCCCCTATGGCTACACCTTC.

CDR3 sequence (DNA): TGTGCCAGCAGCCGGACAGGGGGCCGGGAGACCCAGTACTTC. Translated: CASSRTGGRETQYF. The V and J genes are TRBV7-2 and TRBJ2-5, with 11 bases identical to TRBD1. Looked up from germline, CDR1 is SGHTA and CDR2 is FQGNSA. The CDR3 is made up of 14 amino acids. Losses at the gene ends were 5 bases for V and 5 bases for J; bases not matched to a gene: 4.

The chain recombines TRBV7-9 with TRBJ1-5; D is undetermined. V lost 5 bases to trimming and J lost 6 bases, with 11 bases between them. Germline V gene data show CDR1 as SEHNR and CDR2 as FQNEAQ (reference sequence). There are 13 residues in the CDR3. The CDR3 loop is CASSLNPGQPQHF. In DNA, the CDR3 is TGTGCCAGCAGCCTTAACCCGGGTCAGCCCCAGCATTTT. Combining the CDR3 with reference TRBV7-9 and TRBJ1-5 gives the whole variable domain DTGVSQNPRHKITKRGQNVTFRCDPISEHNRLYWYRQTLGQGPEFLTYFQNEAQLEKSRLLSDRFSAERPKGSFSTLEIQRTEQGDSAMYLCASSLNPGQPQHFGDGTRLSIL.

This clone was seen more than once but under ten times. The CDR3 DNA sequence: TGTGCCAGCAGCGGAGACAGGTTACAAGAGACCCAGTACTTC. This encodes CASSGDRLQETQYF. The chain joins TRBV5-6 to TRBJ2-5, with TRBD1 as a possible D gene (6 bases). With 4 bases removed from V and 2 bases from J, the gap between germline ends came to 12 bases. The CDR3 consists of 14 residues. Germline V lookup: CDR1 SGHDT, CDR2 YYEEEE. The full variable domain, rest sourced from reference TRBV5-6 and TRBJ2-5, is DAGVTQSPTHLIKTRGQQVTLRCSPKSGHDTVSWYQQALGQGPQFIFQYYEEEERQRGNFPDRFSGHQFPNYSSELNVNALLLGDSALYLCASSGDRLQETQYFGPGTRLLVL.

The genes are TRBV18 and TRBJ1-4, with D hard to call. Trimming cost V 2 bases and J 10 bases, with 14 bases left between them. This CDR3 comprises 14 residues. CDR1 and CDR2 from the germline V gene are KGHSH and LQKENI. For the CDR3, the DNA is TGTGCCAGCTCACCAGGGGTTAACAGCGGAAAACTGTTTTTT. Its protein product is CASSPGVNSGKLFF.

V and J are TRBV2 and TRBJ2-3, with 7 bases lining up with TRBD2. Germline CDR1 and CDR2: SNHLY and FYNNEI. Trimming cost V 2 bases and J 5 bases; bases outside gene matches: 13. The CDR3 extends over 17 amino acids. As DNA, the CDR3 is TGTGCCAGCAGTGAACTCGGGGGAGTCGGACTAGGAGATACGCAGTATTTT. It is translated as CASSELGGVGLGDTQYF.

The table lists this clone with a few counts. The chain links TRBV7-3 to TRBJ2-3, with 9 bases fitting TRBD2. The germline V gene encodes CDR1 SGHTA and CDR2 FQGTGA. V lost 5 bases and J lost 4; bases outside the gene matches: 10. This CDR3 comprises 16 residues. The CDR3 here is CASSGLAGAVADTQYF. In DNA, the CDR3 is TGTGCCAGCAGCGGATTAGCGGGAGCGGTGGCAGATACGCAGTATTTT.

The chain joins TRBV5-4 to TRBJ2-7, with a possible D match to TRBD1 (5 bases). Trimming left V 0 bases short and J 6 bases short, with 7 bases between. Germline values: CDR1 SGHNT, CDR2 YYREEE (reference sequence). The CDR3 has 12 residues. CDR3 nucleotides: TGTGCCAGCAGCTTGGACAGGCTCGAGCAGTACTTC. This encodes CASSLDRLEQYF.

CDR3: CASSSSYEQYF. CDR3 bases: TGTGCCAGCAGTTCATCCTACGAGCAGTACTTC. J is TRBJ2-7 and V is TRBV27; D call uncertain. This CDR3 has 11 amino acids. Trimming removed 4 bases at V and 1 base at J, with 2 bases between. The germline CDR1 and CDR2 sequences are MNHEY and SMNVEV (reference sequence).

The rearrangement links TRBV9 to TRBJ2-2; 16 bases agree with TRBD2. Germline V gene sequence: CDR1 SGDLS, CDR2 YYNGEE. V shed 8 bases, J shed 5 bases, and the junction held 9 bases outside the gene matches. The CDR3 contains 17 residues. Here the CDR3 DNA reads TGTGCCAGTCAAGGGACTAGCGGGAGGGGTTCAACCGGGGAGCTGTTTTTT. This gives the protein CASQGTSGRGSTGELFF.

This clone was seen only once. The J gene is TRBJ2-7, the V gene TRBV27, with 14 bases fitting TRBD2. Per germline, CDR1 MNHEY and CDR2 SMNVEV (reference sequence). The CDR3 consists of 16 residues. The J segment lost 0 bases and the V segment lost 5 bases, leaving 3 bases of the junction unmatched. The CDR3 sequence is CASSGGTSGSSYEQYF. CDR3 DNA: TGTGCCAGCAGTGGGGGGACTAGCGGGAGCTCCTACGAGCAGTACTTC.

This chain uses TRBV11-2 with TRBJ2-7; TRBD1 matches 8 bases. Trimming removed 1 base from V and 3 bases from J; junction bases left unmatched: 5. Germline assignment: CDR1 SGHAT and CDR2 FQNNGV. The CDR3 loop spans 15 amino acids. In DNA, the CDR3 is TGTGCCAGCAGCTTAGTCGGGACAGGAATCTACGAGCAGTACTTC. It yields the protein CASSLVGTGIYEQYF.

This clone was recorded a few times. V and J are TRBV5-5 and TRBJ1-3; 11 bases agree with TRBD1. J gave up 4 bases and V 2 bases, and 8 bases lay outside the gene matches. The CDR3 runs 17 residues. Germline CDR1 SGHKS, CDR2 YYEKEE (reference sequence). DNA of the CDR3: TGTGCCAGCAGCTTCCACGGACAGGGGGCGGCAGGAAACACCATATATTTT. This codes for CASSFHGQGAAGNTIYF.

The chain uses TRBV10-3 and TRBJ2-6; TRBD2 agrees at 7 bases. J was trimmed by 1 base and V by 0 bases; bases with no gene match: 12. Germline lookup yields CDR1 ENHRY and CDR2 SYGVKD. There are 20 residues in the CDR3. CDR3 coding DNA: TGTGCCATCAGTGAGTCGATTTTGGCGGGAGCGCGATCTGGGGCCAACGTCCTGACTTTC. Translated, it gives CAISESILAGARSGANVLTF.

This sequence joins TRBV28 and TRBJ1-5; D may be TRBD1 (6 bases). The ends were cut back, 6 bases at V and 0 bases at J, with 9 bases in the middle. Germline V gene sequence: CDR1 MDHEN, CDR2 SYDVKM. This CDR3 region has 14 residues. The CDR3 here is CASRWTVSNQPQHF. The CDR3 DNA reads TGTGCCAGCAGGTGGACAGTTAGCAATCAGCCCCAGCATTTT.

The genes are TRBV18 and TRBJ1-1, with D unclear. The CDR3 runs 13 residues. V dropped 4 bases and J dropped 6 bases, with 12 bases sitting between them. Germline loops: CDR1 KGHSH, CDR2 LQKENI. CDR3 sequence (DNA): TGTGCCAGCTCACGCTTGGCGGACTCTGAAGCTTTCTTT. Translating gives CASSRLADSEAFF.

The chain couples TRBV7-9 to TRBJ2-3; TRBD2 matches at 9 bases. Germline CDR1 SEHNR, CDR2 FQNEAQ (reference sequence). With 5 bases clipped from V and 1 base from J, the junction kept 10 bases outside the gene matches. The CDR3 is made up of 17 amino acids. DNA for the CDR3: TGTGCCAGCAGCCCTACCCTTAGCGGGGGAGGCACAGATACGCAGTATTTT. Translation: CASSPTLSGGGTDTQYF.

This sequence joins TRBV2 and TRBJ1-6, with TRBD1 as a possible D gene (6 bases). V dropped 6 bases and J dropped 10 bases, with 16 bases sitting between them. This CDR3 region has 14 residues. The V gene's germline CDR1 is SNHLY and CDR2 FYNNEI. The CDR3 DNA reads as TGTGCCAGCAGGGCGCCCACAGGGATGTCACCCCTCCACTTT. Its translation: CASRAPTGMSPLHF.

The chain is built from TRBV7-6 and TRBJ2-3; no reliable D call. Trimming took 5 bases from V and 1 from J, leaving 7 bases between them. The CDR3 loop spans 13 amino acids. Per germline, CDR1 SGHVS and CDR2 FNYEAQ. The DNA for the CDR3 is TGTGCCAGCAGCCCCCTAGGCACAGATACGCAGTATTTT. Translating gives CASSPLGTDTQYF.

The chain combines TRBV6-1 with TRBJ1-1; D is undetermined. V gave up 6 bases and J gave up 0 bases, with 11 bases separating them. CDR1 MNHNS and CDR2 SASEGT come from the germline V gene. The CDR3 consists of 14 residues. CDR3 sequence reads: CASSPRGLNTEAFF. Here the CDR3 DNA reads TGTGCCAGCAGCCCTCGAGGGCTGAACACTGAAGCTTTCTTT.

The CDR3 DNA reads as TGCGCCAGCAGTGGGACAGGGGGCATCGCCAAAAACATTCAGTACTTC. Protein: CASSGTGGIAKNIQYF. This rearrangement joins TRBV10-2 to TRBJ2-4; 11 bases are a match to TRBD1. V was pared by 4 bases and J by 1 base, with 3 bases of the junction left unmatched. The CDR3 runs to 16 residues. Germline V gives CDR1 WSHSY, CDR2 SAAADI.

Only a few counts were recorded for this clone. The chain links TRBV7-3 to TRBJ2-2, with D maybe TRBD1 (5 bases). This CDR3 is built from 18 residues. V was clipped by 1 base and J by 1 base, with 16 bases between them. Germline-derived CDR1 and CDR2 are SGHTA and FQGTGA. Written as DNA, the CDR3 is TGTGCCAGCAGCTTAAGTGGGCATGGGGCTCTGAACACCGGGGAGCTGTTTTTT. This translates into CASSLSGHGALNTGELFF.

The V and J genes are TRBV9 and TRBJ2-1; D is possibly TRBD2 (6 bases). Germline-derived CDR1 and CDR2 are SGDLS and YYNGEE. The CDR3 covers 13 residues. The V and J ends lost 0 bases and 12 bases respectively, with 13 bases between them. CDR3 DNA: TGTGCCAGCAGCGTAGGAGGGACCGGGGGGCAGTTCTTC. Translation: CASSVGGTGGQFF.

This clone was picked up a small number of times. The chain links TRBV5-1 to TRBJ1-2; weak D call: TRBD1 (6 bases). Germline CDR1 SGHRS, CDR2 YFSETQ. This CDR3 contains 16 residues. The V and J ends lost 4 bases and 4 bases respectively, with 20 bases between them. As DNA, the CDR3 is TGCGCCAGCAGCAGCTCCCCCCTAGGACAGACCTATGGCTACACCTTC. Translated, it gives CASSSSPLGQTYGYTF. Using reference TRBV5-1 and TRBJ1-2 for the parts outside the CDR3, the full variable domain is KAGVTQTPRYLIKTRGQQVTLSCSPISGHRSVSWYQQTPGQGLQFLFEYFSETQRNKGNFPGRFSGRQFSNSRSEMNVSTLELGDSALYLCASSSSPLGQTYGYTFGSGTRLTVV.

This clone has just a few counts. The rearrangement links TRBV6-5 to TRBJ1-2; tentatively, D is TRBD1 (6 bases). The CDR3 runs 13 residues. V was cut by 2 bases and J by 5 bases, with 9 bases left in between. CDR1 and CDR2 (germline): MNHEY, SVGAGI. CDR3 nucleotide sequence: TGTGCCAGCAGTTACAGGGGGGGGTATGGCTACACCTTC. This encodes CASSYRGGYGYTF.

This clone was seen a handful of times. The V call is TRBV1, the J call TRBJ2-7; TRBD2, as called in the table, went unchecked against the DNA. TRBV1 is flagged as a pseudogene. The CDR3 is 16 amino acids. The CDR3 bases are TGCACCAGCAGCCAAGAAGTCCGGACTCTCGCCTACGAGCAGTACTTC. Its translation is CTSSQEVRTLAYEQYF.

The chain uses TRBV19 and TRBJ2-7; tentative D call: TRBD1 (6 bases). CDR3 size: 14 residues. V was trimmed by 5 bases and J by 4 bases, leaving 15 bases between them. The germline V gene has CDR1 LNHDA and CDR2 SQIVND (reference sequence). CDR3 sequence (DNA): TGTGCCAGTAGTGCCGGACAGTCCCATTACGAGCAGTACTTC. This encodes CASSAGQSHYEQYF.

J is TRBJ2-2 and V is TRBV10-1, with D perhaps matching TRBD1 (6 bases). Deletions cut 0 bases from V and 0 bases from J, with 11 bases between. The germline V gene encodes CDR1 WNHNN and CDR2 SYGVQD (reference sequence). The CDR3 spans 17 residues. The CDR3 spells CASSESGAKANTGELFF. The CDR3 DNA sequence: TGCGCCAGCAGTGAGTCGGGGGCCAAGGCGAACACCGGGGAGCTGTTTTTT.

This chain joins TRBV30 and TRBJ1-5; TRBD1 agrees at 11 bases. Germline-derived CDR1 and CDR2 are GTSNPN and SVGIG (reference sequence). V was pared by 1 base and J by 1 base, with 9 bases of the junction left unmatched. The CDR3 covers 18 residues. The CDR3 reads CAWSADRGHIESNQPQHF. The CDR3 coding sequence is TGTGCCTGGAGTGCGGACAGGGGGCATATAGAAAGCAATCAGCCCCAGCATTTT.